This T cell receptor (beta chain) comes out of a study of blood T cell repertoires in COVID-19. The CDR3 totals 11 residues. Between the trimmed V and J ends, which lost 3 bases and 5 bases, there was a span of 7 bases. Germline loops: CDR1 DFQATT, CDR2 SNEGSKA (reference sequence). Under the authors' procedure: Amplification with reference gene primers provided the estimates of nucleated cell counts. Method: immunoSEQ multiplex PCR; TCRdb's copy keeps in-frame clones and lacks some. Clone size and the V and J calls come from that table; the DNA yielded D and trimming. The sample has about 35,000 clones, roughly 80% seen once.

Sequencing input: peripheral blood. The chain has TRBV20-1 and TRBJ2-5; D is unclear. The clonotype was recovered from a man in his sixties in a cohort sampled during active COVID-19. The CDR3 is CSASRSETQYF. CDR3 coding DNA: TGCAGTGCTAGCCGTTCGGAGACCCAGTACTTC.